This T cell receptor beta chain was obtained from a study of blood T cell repertoires in COVID-19. With V trimmed by 3 bases and J by 7 bases, 2 bases remained unmatched. Germline V gene sequence: CDR1 MNHEY, CDR2 SMNVEV (reference sequence). CDR3 length equals 13 residues. Assay used: immunoSEQ multiplex PCR; TCRdb lists only in-frame clones, some missing. The sample yields about 200,000 clones, around 84% seen once. What was sequenced was PBMCs or T cells enriched from blood (not recorded which). This TCR derives from a man aged 40-49 years who had recovered from COVID-19. The chain recombines TRBV27 with TRBJ2-1; 8 nucleotides line up with TRBD1. The CDR3 region has the DNA TGTGCCAGCAGTTTGGGACAGGTTAATGAGCAGTTCTTC. The encoded protein is CASSLGQVNEQFF.